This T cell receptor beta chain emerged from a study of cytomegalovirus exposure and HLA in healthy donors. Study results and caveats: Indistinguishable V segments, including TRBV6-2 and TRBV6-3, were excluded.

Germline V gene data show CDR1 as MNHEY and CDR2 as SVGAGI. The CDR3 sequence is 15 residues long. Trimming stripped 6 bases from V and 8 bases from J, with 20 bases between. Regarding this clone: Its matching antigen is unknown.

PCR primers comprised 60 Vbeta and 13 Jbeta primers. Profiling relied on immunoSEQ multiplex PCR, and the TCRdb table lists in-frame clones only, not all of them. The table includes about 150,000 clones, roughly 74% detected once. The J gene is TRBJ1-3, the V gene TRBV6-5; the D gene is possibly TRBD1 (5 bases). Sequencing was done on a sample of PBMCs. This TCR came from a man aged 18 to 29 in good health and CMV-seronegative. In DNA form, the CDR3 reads TGTGCCAGCAGCCGATTGAAAGGGCCGGGGGACACCATATATTTT. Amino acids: CASSRLKGPGDTIYF.